This is a list of T cell receptor beta chains from one sample in a study of T cell responses to AZD1222 COVID-19 vaccine. The data were produced by immunoSEQ multiplex PCR, yet TCRdb's version contains in-frame clones alone and is incomplete. This table holds 130,000 or so clones, 92% found once. The specimen was peripheral blood, collected on day 0 of AZD1222 vaccination. The receptors come from an adult in good health. Each CDR3 is given with its conserved first and last residue. D genes are given only for firm matches. The size of a clone is reported for some rows only, either as once, few or many, or as a class for expanded clones.

TRBV10-3	TRBJ1-2	-	TRBD1	CAISEWGQGDYGYTF	TGTGCCATCAGTGAGTGGGGACAGGGGGACTATGGCTACACCTTC
TRBV9	TRBJ1-5	-	-	CASSPLGGPGNQPQHF	TGTGCCAGCAGCCCCCTGGGCGGCCCTGGCAATCAGCCCCAGCATTTT
TRBV6-4	TRBJ2-3	once	TRBD2	CASSPSGGIDTQYF	TGTGCCAGCAGTCCTAGCGGGGGGATAGATACGCAGTATTTT
TRBV2	TRBJ1-2	-	-	CASSYDRMNYGYTF	TGTGCCAGCAGTTACGACAGAATGAACTATGGCTACACCTTC
TRBV19	TRBJ1-2	-	-	CASSVTISRTEKANYGYTF	TGTGCCAGTAGTGTCACGATATCCAGGACAGAAAAAGCTAACTATGGCTACACCTTC
TRBV5-1	TRBJ2-3	few	-	CASRDLLYSTDTQYF	TGCGCCAGCAGGGATTTGCTTTATAGCACAGATACGCAGTATTTT
TRBV19	TRBJ1-3	-	TRBD1	CASSPQGATGNTIYF	TGTGCCAGTAGTCCCCAGGGGGCCACTGGAAACACCATATATTTT
TRBV5-1	TRBJ2-3	-	TRBD2	CASSLALAGTDTQYF	TGCGCCAGCAGCTTGGCGCTAGCGGGAACAGATACGCAGTATTTT
TRBV6-5	TRBJ1-2	-	-	CASSYSGIDNYGYTF	TGTGCCAGCAGTTACTCAGGAATCGATAACTATGGCTACACCTTC
TRBV6-2/TRBV6-3	TRBJ1-2	-	-	CASSYWAGANYGYTF	TGTGCCAGCAGTTACTGGGCAGGAGCTAACTATGGCTACACCTTC
TRBV19	TRBJ1-5	-	-	CASTEAGAMPQPQHF	TGTGCCAGTACCGAGGCAGGGGCTATGCCACAGCCCCAGCATTTT
TRBV30	TRBJ1-1	-	-	CAWSVTHGRTEAFF	TGTGCCTGGAGTGTAACCCACGGTCGCACTGAAGCTTTCTTT
TRBV6-6	TRBJ1-1	-	-	CASSYRPTGLTEAFF	TGTGCCAGCAGTTACCGACCTACAGGACTCACTGAAGCTTTCTTT
TRBV9	TRBJ1-1	-	-	CASSPEHQGNTEAFF	TGTGCCAGCAGCCCCGAACACCAGGGGAACACTGAAGCTTTCTTT
TRBV5-1	TRBJ2-3	few	TRBD2	CASSPRTSGNTDTQYF	TGCGCCAGCAGCCCACGGACTAGCGGTAACACAGATACGCAGTATTTT
TRBV10-3	TRBJ1-1	-	-	CAAQGSANTEAFF	TGTGCCGCCCAGGGCTCCGCAAACACTGAAGCTTTCTTT
TRBV19	TRBJ1-2	once	-	CASSAQPGGRDGYTF	TGTGCCAGTAGTGCCCAGCCGGGGGGGCGGGATGGCTACACCTTC
TRBV27	TRBJ1-1	many	-	CASRKNTEAFF	TGTGCCAGCAGGAAGAACACTGAAGCTTTCTTT
TRBV15	TRBJ2-1	-	-	CATSRDPTRGRGNEQFF	TGTGCCACCAGCAGAGATCCCACTAGGGGGAGAGGCAATGAGCAGTTCTTC
TRBV4-1	TRBJ1-4	once	-	CASSQVVPEKLFF	TGCGCCAGCAGCCAAGTAGTGCCGGAAAAACTGTTTTTT
TRBV5-4	TRBJ1-6	-	-	CASSSQGWFGNSPLHF	TGTGCCAGCAGCTCCCAGGGGTGGTTCGGGAATTCACCCCTCCACTTT
TRBV9	TRBJ2-1	-	-	CASSATGDPDNEQFF	TGTGCCAGCAGCGCTACCGGGGATCCCGACAATGAGCAGTTCTTC
TRBV30	TRBJ1-1	-	-	CAWSVWMTGRNTEAFF	TGTGCCTGGAGTGTATGGATGACAGGAAGGAACACTGAAGCTTTCTTT
TRBV28	TRBJ2-1	-	-	CASRGSGENYNEQFF	TGTGCCAGCAGAGGTAGCGGAGAAAATTACAATGAGCAGTTCTTC